This T cell receptor (beta chain) was obtained from a study of radiotherapy plus CTLA-4 blockade in lung cancer. Study at large: Disease control was present in more than 25% of patients, and objective responses in approximately 20%. Study-level points and caveats: How blood T cell clones changed early, along with interferon-beta, reportedly forecast response best. Blood saw expansion of tumor-derived TCR clones after radiotherapy plus ipilimumab.

Some clones are missing from TCRdb's copy, which holds only in-frame ones; the method was immunoSEQ multiplex PCR. The profile shows 9,500 to 15,000 clones, about 81% of them singletons. This CDR3 is 13 amino acids long. Trimming cost V 6 bases and J 8 bases; bases outside gene matches: 8. Germline V gene sequence: CDR1 MNHEY, CDR2 SVGAGI. This clone was seen only once. Its specificity is unknown. Chemo-refractory metastatic non-small-cell lung cancer patients underwent focal radiation alongside CTLA-4 blockade with ipilimumab. This rearrangement joins TRBV6-5 to TRBJ1-2, with 8 nucleotides matching TRBD1. The sample consisted of peripheral blood, taken from a patient treated with radiotherapy plus ipilimumab. The sequence came from a human donor with non-small cell lung cancer that progressed on radiotherapy plus ipilimumab. The chain's CDR3 is CASSTNRGFGYTF. CDR3 DNA: TGTGCCAGCAGCACAAACAGGGGGTTCGGCTACACCTTC.